The 28 T cell receptor beta chains presented below share a single source sample, sequenced in a study of blood T cell repertoires in COVID-19. The data were produced by immunoSEQ multiplex PCR, yet TCRdb's version contains in-frame clones alone and is incomplete. This table holds just over 300,000 clones, around 90% found once. Sequencing was performed on PBMCs or T cells enriched from blood (not recorded which). These receptors were collected from a woman aged 18-30 years with acute COVID-19.

Only one count was recorded for this clone. The chain has TRBV12-5 and TRBJ2-2, with D perhaps TRBD1 (6 bases). This CDR3 is 13 amino acids long. CDR1 and CDR2 from the germline V gene are LGHNT and FRNRAP. V lost 5 bases and J 8 bases, leaving 12 bases between the germline ends. CDR3 in DNA: TGTGCTAGTGGTGCCCGAGGGGGAGGGGAGCTGTTTTTT. This sequence encodes CASGARGGGELFF. Filled out from reference TRBV12-5 and TRBJ2-2, the complete variable domain reads DARVTQTPRHKVTEMGQEVTMRCQPILGHNTVFWYRQTMMQGLELLAYFRNRAPLDDSGMPKDRFSAEMPDATLATLKIQPSEPRDSAVYFCASGARGGGELFFGEGSRLTVL.

The chain has TRBV27 and TRBJ2-2; 8 bases map to TRBD1. The CDR3 is made up of 13 amino acids. Germline-derived CDR1 and CDR2 are MNHEY and SMNVEV (reference sequence). V was clipped by 6 bases and J by 5 bases; unmatched bases: 2. CDR3 in amino acids: CASRRTGTGELFF. As DNA, the CDR3 is TGTGCCAGCAGAAGGACAGGGACCGGGGAGCTGTTTTTT.

The J gene is TRBJ2-5, the V gene TRBV2; D may be TRBD2 (6 bases). CDR3 length: 15 amino acids. The germline V gene has CDR1 SNHLY and CDR2 FYNNEI. With 6 bases removed from V and 5 bases from J, the gap between germline ends came to 19 bases. Here the CDR3 reads CASSPDGGAWETQYF. The CDR3 nucleotides read TGTGCCAGCAGCCCCGACGGGGGAGCGTGGGAGACCCAGTACTTC.

As DNA, the CDR3 is TGTGCCTCAAAGGGAACTAGCGAGAGAGAGCAGTTCTTC. Amino acids: CASKGTSEREQFF. This chain connects TRBV19 to TRBJ2-1, with 7 bases that match TRBD2. With V trimmed by 11 bases and J by 10 bases, 14 bases remained unmatched. Germline V gives CDR1 LNHDA, CDR2 SQIVND (reference sequence). The CDR3 loop spans 13 amino acids.

The DNA of the CDR3 is TGTGCCAGCAGCGTAGGCGACAGGGCAAACGAGCAGTACTTC. This translates into CASSVGDRANEQYF. The chain uses TRBV9 and TRBJ2-7; the match to TRBD1 covers 7 bases. V lost 0 bases, J lost 5 bases, and 5 bases stayed unmatched. The CDR3 has 14 residues. Germline CDR1 is SGDLS and CDR2 is YYNGEE.

The chain couples TRBV6-5 to TRBJ2-3, with 7 bases fitting TRBD2. CDR3 length equals 15 residues. Losses at the gene ends were 4 bases for V and 2 bases for J; bases not matched to a gene: 6. Germline lookup yields CDR1 MNHEY and CDR2 SVGAGI. The CDR3 is CASSWEGSATDTQYF. The CDR3 DNA reads as TGTGCCAGCAGTTGGGAGGGGTCGGCCACAGATACGCAGTATTTT.

This rearrangement joins TRBV19 to TRBJ2-7, with 7 bases aligning to TRBD1. V was pared by 3 bases and J by 1 base, with 0 bases of the junction left unmatched. Germline V gene lookup returns CDR1 LNHDA and CDR2 SQIVND (reference sequence). The CDR3 covers 13 residues. The CDR3 nucleotides read TGTGCCAGTAGTATGGGACAGTCCTACGAGCAGTACTTC. Translating gives CASSMGQSYEQYF.

The V call is TRBV19, the J call TRBJ1-1; no clear D gene. The CDR3 contains 18 residues. V was clipped by 1 base and J by 3 bases, with 21 bases between them. Germline-derived CDR1 and CDR2 are LNHDA and SQIVND (reference sequence). CDR3 nucleotide sequence: TGTGCCAGTAGTATAGGTCAACGCCTAGACCTGATAGACACTGAAGCTTTCTTT. Translated, it gives CASSIGQRLDLIDTEAFF.

The chain couples TRBV9 to TRBJ2-1; TRBD1 agrees at 10 bases. Unmatched junction bases numbered 7, after V lost 2 bases and J lost 2 bases. This CDR3 is built from 17 residues. The germline V gene encodes CDR1 SGDLS and CDR2 YYNGEE. The CDR3 coding sequence is TGTGCCAGCAGCGTGGAGAGACAGGGGGCACCCTACAATGAGCAGTTCTTC. Protein sequence: CASSVERQGAPYNEQFF.

The genes are TRBV7-9 and TRBJ2-7; no firm D call. Looked up from germline, CDR1 is SEHNR and CDR2 is FQNEAQ (reference sequence). The CDR3 contains 13 residues. The V gene lost 4 bases and the J gene lost 6 bases, with 13 bases spanning the gap. The CDR3 nucleotides are TGTGCCAGCAGCTCCCCATTAAGGAGCGAGCAGTACTTC. Amino acids: CASSSPLRSEQYF. The full variable domain, rest sourced from reference TRBV7-9 and TRBJ2-7, is DTGVSQNPRHKITKRGQNVTFRCDPISEHNRLYWYRQTLGQGPEFLTYFQNEAQLEKSRLLSDRFSAERPKGSFSTLEIQRTEQGDSAMYLCASSSPLRSEQYFGPGTRLTVT.

This chain connects TRBV7-9 to TRBJ2-7; TRBD2 matches 13 bases. Germline V gene data show CDR1 as SEHNR and CDR2 as FQNEAQ (reference sequence). Trimming cost V 5 bases and J 5 bases; bases outside gene matches: 15. The CDR3 length is 18 residues. CDR3 protein: CASSPRTSGSGGLHEQYF. CDR3 bases: TGTGCCAGCAGCCCGCGGACTAGCGGGAGTGGGGGTTTACACGAGCAGTACTTC.

The chain recombines TRBV30 with TRBJ2-1; 8 bases line up with TRBD2. The V segment lost 5 bases and the J segment 3 bases; nucleotides outside the gene matches: 6. This CDR3 is built from 14 residues. Germline values: CDR1 GTSNPN, CDR2 SVGIG (reference sequence). For the CDR3, the DNA is TGTGCCTGGGAAAGCGGGGGTCACTACAATGAGCAGTTCTTC. Protein sequence: CAWESGGHYNEQFF. Full variable domain (missing parts from reference TRBV30 and TRBJ2-1): SQTIHQWPATLVQPVGSPLSLECTVEGTSNPNLYWYRQAAGRGLQLLFYSVGIGQISSEVPQNLSASRPQDRQFILSSKKLLLSDSGFYLCAWESGGHYNEQFFGPGTRLTVL.

The chain combines TRBV19 with TRBJ2-7, with D perhaps TRBD1 (5 bases). The CDR3 spans 13 residues. The ends were cut back, 6 bases at V and 4 bases at J, with 13 bases in the middle. The germline V gene has CDR1 LNHDA and CDR2 SQIVND (reference sequence). The CDR3: CASSSRGGYEQYF. CDR3 coding DNA: TGTGCCAGTAGCTCAAGGGGTGGGTACGAGCAGTACTTC. Looking up the rest from reference TRBV19 and TRBJ2-7 gives the full variable domain: DGGITQSPKYLFRKEGQNVTLSCEQNLNHDAMYWYRQDPGQGLRLIYYSQIVNDFQKGDIAEGYSVSREKKESFPLTVTSAQKNPTAFYLCASSSRGGYEQYFGPGTRLTVT.

The chain joins TRBV6-5 to TRBJ1-5; D gene uncertain. Germline loops: CDR1 MNHEY, CDR2 SVGAGI. V was trimmed by 6 bases and J by 9 bases, leaving 21 bases between them. The CDR3 loop spans 15 amino acids. The CDR3 here is CASSRMGGNGSPQHF. CDR3 sequence (DNA): TGTGCCAGCAGCCGAATGGGAGGGAACGGATCGCCCCAGCATTTT.

The CDR3 here is CASSLSFAGPRHQPQHF. CDR3 DNA sequence: TGTGCCAGCAGCTTAAGTTTTGCGGGGCCCCGCCATCAGCCCCAGCATTTT. This sequence joins TRBV28 and TRBJ1-5; D perhaps matches TRBD1 (5 bases). The CDR3 runs to 17 residues. The V end lost 6 bases, the J end lost 5 bases, and 23 bases lay between the germline ends. CDR1 is MDHEN and CDR2 is SYDVKM in the germline V gene.

The rearrangement joins TRBV19 to TRBJ1-6, with TRBD1 identical over 8 bases. The V gene end was trimmed by 7 bases and the J gene end by 5 bases; junction bases not matched to a gene: 7. The CDR3 has 15 residues. Germline V gives CDR1 LNHDA, CDR2 SQIVND (reference sequence). CDR3 bases: TGTGCCAGTACTCAGGGGGCCTCTCATAATTCACCCCTCCACTTT. This sequence encodes CASTQGASHNSPLHF.

The V gene is TRBV4-2, the J gene TRBJ2-2; D is uncertain. This CDR3 contains 16 residues. Germline CDR1 reads LGHNA; CDR2 reads YNFKEQ. The V end lost 0 bases, the J end lost 1 base, and 9 bases lay between the germline ends. The CDR3 sequence is CASSQEVGLNTGELFF. CDR3 sequence (DNA): TGTGCCAGCAGCCAAGAAGTGGGCCTGAACACCGGGGAGCTGTTTTTT.

This chain's CDR3 is CASSPAGTDTQYF. As DNA, the CDR3 is TGTGCCAGCTCACCGGCCGGGACAGATACGCAGTATTTT. The chain has TRBV18 and TRBJ2-3; no reliable D call. CDR3 length: 13 residues. Germline lookup yields CDR1 KGHSH and CDR2 LQKENI. Trimming cost V 3 bases and J 3 bases, with 7 bases left between them.

The J gene is TRBJ2-1, the V gene TRBV28, with D uncertain. V lost 5 bases and J lost 2, with 4 bases in between. The germline CDR1 and CDR2 sequences are MDHEN and SYDVKM. This CDR3 region has 12 residues. For the CDR3, the DNA is TGTGCCAGCAGTCAGGCCTACAATGAGCAGTTCTTC. It is translated as CASSQAYNEQFF.

The V gene is TRBV5-1, the J gene TRBJ2-3, with no clear D. CDR1 and CDR2 from the germline V gene are SGHRS and YFSETQ. The CDR3 is 16 residues long. Trimming pared 2 bases from V and 0 bases from J, leaving 13 bases between. The CDR3 spells CASSFGRSQSTDTQYF. CDR3 DNA sequence: TGCGCCAGCAGCTTTGGTAGGAGTCAGAGCACAGATACGCAGTATTTT.

The chain couples TRBV28 to TRBJ2-1; TRBD1 agrees at 9 bases. This CDR3 spans 18 amino acids. The J segment lost 2 bases and the V segment lost 4 bases, leaving 12 bases of the junction unmatched. Germline V gene lookup returns CDR1 MDHEN and CDR2 SYDVKM. In nucleotides, the CDR3 is TGTGCCAGCAGTTCGGGACAGGGTGGAAGCGGGCCCTACAATGAGCAGTTCTTC. Translating it yields CASSSGQGGSGPYNEQFF.

This chain joins TRBV2 and TRBJ2-1; perhaps TRBD1 as D (6 bases). The V gene's germline CDR1 is SNHLY and CDR2 FYNNEI. The V and J ends lost 2 bases and 2 bases respectively, with 10 bases between them. The length of the CDR3 is 15 residues. CDR3: CASSENRDAYNEQFF. The CDR3 DNA reads TGTGCCAGCAGTGAAAACAGGGACGCCTACAATGAGCAGTTCTTC.

This chain connects TRBV28 to TRBJ2-5; 10 bases agree with TRBD1. Trimming took 6 bases from V and 0 from J; bases not matched to a gene: 7. The germline gives CDR1 MDHEN, CDR2 SYDVKM. The CDR3 totals 16 residues. The CDR3 is CASSPQGQGNQETQYF. The CDR3 nucleotides read TGTGCCAGCAGCCCCCAGGGACAGGGGAACCAAGAGACCCAGTACTTC.

The chain couples TRBV10-2 to TRBJ1-2; no reliable D call. The CDR3 spans 14 residues. Germline CDR1 reads WSHSY; CDR2 reads SAAADI. V was trimmed by 10 bases and J by 2 bases, leaving 17 bases between them. In nucleotides, the CDR3 is TGCGCCACCTACTTGTACCAGGCAAACTATGGCTACACCTTC. Residues: CATYLYQANYGYTF.

This clone was found once. This rearrangement joins TRBV7-2 to TRBJ1-1, with D hard to call. Germline V gives CDR1 SGHTA, CDR2 FQGNSA. The V and J ends lost 6 bases and 6 bases respectively, with 17 bases between them. This CDR3 spans 14 amino acids. The CDR3 DNA sequence: TGTGCCAGCAGACCGGGAGACCCGGTCTCTGAAGCTTTCTTT. It specifies CASRPGDPVSEAFF.

V usage is TRBV19 and J usage is TRBJ2-1; 10 bases agree with TRBD2. The CDR3 is 15 residues long. J lost 8 bases, V lost 5 bases, and 9 bases had no gene match. Germline V gives CDR1 LNHDA, CDR2 SQIVND (reference sequence). The CDR3 sequence is CASSVLAGSLHEQFF. The CDR3 DNA follows: TGTGCCAGTAGTGTACTAGCGGGATCCCTCCATGAGCAGTTCTTC. Complete variable domain (other parts from reference TRBV19 and TRBJ2-1): DGGITQSPKYLFRKEGQNVTLSCEQNLNHDAMYWYRQDPGQGLRLIYYSQIVNDFQKGDIAEGYSVSREKKESFPLTVTSAQKNPTAFYLCASSVLAGSLHEQFFGPGTRLTVL.

The CDR3 protein is CASSPPQGGTEAFF. The CDR3 DNA is TGTGCCAGCAGCCCCCCACAGGGGGGGACTGAAGCTTTCTTT. The V gene is TRBV11-3, the J gene TRBJ1-1; 8 nucleotides align to TRBD1. Germline V gene sequence: CDR1 SGHNT, CDR2 YENEEA. The CDR3 runs to 14 residues. V was pared by 5 bases and J by 5 bases, with 7 bases of the junction left unmatched.

V usage is TRBV2 and J usage is TRBJ2-7; the D gene is possibly TRBD2 (6 bases). The CDR3 has 14 amino acids. Between the trimmed V and J ends, which lost 5 bases and 7 bases, there was a span of 18 bases. Germline CDR1 and CDR2: SNHLY and FYNNEI. CDR3 coding DNA: TGTGCCAGCAGTCTCGGGACTCCTATAGGTGAGCAGTACTTC. Amino acid sequence: CASSLGTPIGEQYF.